The text below deals with one T cell receptor (beta chain). This sample is drawn from a study of cytomegalovirus exposure and HLA in healthy donors. The PCR used 60 Vbeta and 13 Jbeta primers. Profiling relied on immunoSEQ multiplex PCR, and the TCRdb table lists in-frame clones only, not all of them. The profile shows over 100,000 clones, about 70% of them singletons. The V end lost 8 bases, the J end lost 4 bases, and 21 bases lay between the germline ends. The CDR3 covers 15 residues. Germline CDR1 is MDHEN and CDR2 is SYDVKM. Input material: PBMCs. This sequence was found in a young man in good health and CMV-seropositive. The J gene is TRBJ2-7, the V gene TRBV28, with D possibly being TRBD1 (7 bases). The CDR3 region is CASAKPQGGKYEQYF. Here the CDR3 DNA reads TGTGCCAGCGCGAAACCCCAGGGGGGTAAGTACGAGCAGTACTTC.